The TCR beta chain under discussion was sequenced for a study of cytomegalovirus exposure and HLA in healthy donors. On the study more broadly: The Caucasian-associated ancestry cluster held less than 85% of a few hundred genotyped donors.

Researchers ran the PCR with 60 Vbeta and 13 Jbeta primers. Some clones are missing from TCRdb's copy, which holds only in-frame ones; the method was immunoSEQ multiplex PCR. The sample gives about 85,000 clones, 75% to 85% of which show up once; 32% is in the top ten. Germline V gene lookup returns CDR1 SGHKS and CDR2 YYEKEE (reference sequence). CDR3 length: 14 amino acids. V trimming: 5 bases; J trimming: 7 bases; junction bases outside the gene matches: 10. The TCR originated in a man aged 50 or older in good health and CMV-seropositive. The sample taken for sequencing was PBMCs. The chain carries TRBV5-5 and TRBJ1-1; TRBD1 agrees at 8 bases. The CDR3: CASRRETGAGEAFF. The CDR3, as DNA: TGTGCCAGCAGGAGAGAGACAGGGGCTGGTGAAGCTTTCTTT.